This section outlines one T cell receptor beta chain sequence together with its context. Assay used: immunoSEQ multiplex PCR; TCRdb lists only in-frame clones, some missing. The table includes roughly 190,000 clones, approximately 94% detected once. The data are from a study of blood T cell repertoires in COVID-19. The Seattle site enrolled patients during active infection and followed them longitudinally. The V end was cut by 1 base, the J end by 4 bases, with 10 bases between. Germline assignment: CDR1 GTSNPN and CDR2 SVGIG (reference sequence). The CDR3 has 13 amino acids. The rearrangement links TRBV30 to TRBJ1-1; D gene uncertain. This receptor was obtained from a man aged 30 to 45 with COVID-19, enrolled during active disease. Specimen: peripheral blood. CDR3 loop: CAWSEGVGTEAFF. CDR3 nucleotides: TGTGCCTGGAGTGAAGGAGTAGGCACTGAAGCTTTCTTT.